This TCR beta chain was retrieved from a study of blood T cells in healthy people across ages. A second PCR, run for roughly 7 to 11 cycles, used a sample-barcoded 5' primer plus a J-beta primer mix. Every molecule of cDNA carried a tag from a template-switch adaptor with 12 random nucleotides. TCRdb processed the 5' RACE reads anew with MiXCR; each CDR3 protein has one entry. The data show 600,000 to 800,000 distinct CDR3 sequences, with approximately 52% seen just once and roughly 14% held by the top ten. This clonotype was detected only a few times. With each sample, at least 5 micrograms of total RNA were extracted. CDR1 and CDR2 (germline): SGHTA, FQGNSA. CDR3 length: 16 residues. Trimming removed 6 bases at V and 5 bases at J, with 19 bases between.

The source material was blood. The TCR comes from an elderly woman in good health. The rearrangement links TRBV7-2 to TRBJ2-2; maybe TRBD1 (7 bases). The CDR3 nucleotides read TGTGCCAGCAGTAAGCTGTCCGCAGGGGGGACCGGGGAGCTGTTTTTT. It is translated as CASSKLSAGGTGELFF.